The 21 T cell receptor beta chains in this list originate from one sample, sequenced in a study of OX40 agonist ivuxolimab in advanced cancers. The repertoire was sequenced with immunoSEQ multiplex PCR; TCRdb's copy has only in-frame clones and lacks some. The table includes tens of thousands of clones, roughly 84% detected once. The sequencing used CD4+ or CD8+ T cells sorted from blood, collected in a trial of the OX40 agonist ivuxolimab. Every receptor here comes from an adult with an advanced solid tumor such as melanoma, head and neck, liver or kidney cancer.

The chain joins TRBV27 to TRBJ2-7; D may correspond to TRBD1 or TRBD2 (5 bases each). The CDR3 is made up of 13 amino acids. V was pared by 5 bases and J by 7 bases, with 15 bases between. Per germline, CDR1 MNHEY and CDR2 SMNVEV (reference sequence). CDR3 DNA sequence: TGTGCCAGCAGTAGAACGGGGCTTGGGGAGCAGTACTTC. Encoded protein: CASSRTGLGEQYF.

The CDR3 nucleotides read TGCGCCAGCAGCTTTGGACATACAGGGGGCACTGAAGCTTTCTTT. It encodes CASSFGHTGGTEAFF. The V call is TRBV5-1, the J call TRBJ1-1; 8 bases line up with TRBD1. The V gene end was trimmed by 2 bases and the J gene end by 4 bases; junction bases not matched to a gene: 7. Germline V gene sequence: CDR1 SGHRS, CDR2 YFSETQ. The CDR3 runs to 15 residues.

The chain joins TRBV20-1 to TRBJ2-3; D gene unclear. This CDR3 is 11 amino acids long. Germline V gene lookup returns CDR1 DFQATT and CDR2 SNEGSKA (reference sequence). Trimming pared 4 bases from V and 6 bases from J, leaving 8 bases between. CDR3 sequence: CSAKSSDTQYF. The CDR3 DNA reads TGCAGTGCTAAGTCGTCCGATACGCAGTATTTT.

The chain links TRBV7-2 to TRBJ1-1; D gene uncertain. The CDR3 loop spans 15 amino acids. The V end lost 5 bases, the J end lost 4 bases, and 17 bases lay between the germline ends. The germline gives CDR1 SGHTA, CDR2 FQGNSA. CDR3 sequence (DNA): TGTGCCAGCAGCCCTCCAGGCGGAGCGGGCACTGAAGCTTTCTTT. It yields the protein CASSPPGGAGTEAFF.

The chain uses TRBV11-3 and TRBJ2-1, with D unresolved. V was shortened by 0 bases and J by 4 bases, with 4 bases between the two germline ends. The CDR3 is made up of 13 amino acids. Germline V gene lookup returns CDR1 SGHNT and CDR2 YENEEA. The CDR3 nucleotides read TGTGCCAGCAGCTTAGACGGGTACAATGAGCAGTTCTTC. Its protein is CASSLDGYNEQFF.

The chain recombines TRBV11-3 with TRBJ2-1, with D possibly TRBD1 on 5 matching bases. From germline, CDR1 is SGHNT and CDR2 YENEEA. V was cut by 5 bases and J by 8 bases, with 22 bases left in between. This CDR3 comprises 16 residues. The CDR3 nucleotides read TGTGCCAGCAGCCCCCGTGGTTTTGTAGGGGCAGATGAGCAGTTCTTC. This sequence encodes CASSPRGFVGADEQFF. Complete variable domain (other parts from reference TRBV11-3 and TRBJ2-1): EAGVVQSPRYKIIEKKQPVAFWCNPISGHNTLYWYLQNLGQGPELLIRYENEEAVDDSQLPKDRFSAERLKGVDSTLKIQPAELGDSAVYLCASSPRGFVGADEQFFGPGTRLTVL.

The chain combines TRBV27 with TRBJ2-3, with 7 bases aligning to TRBD1. Germline values: CDR1 MNHEY, CDR2 SMNVEV (reference sequence). V shed 7 bases, J shed 6 bases, and the junction held 7 bases outside the gene matches. The CDR3 totals 13 residues. The CDR3 DNA sequence: TGTGCCAGCACCTCAACAGGGGTTGATACGCAGTATTTT. This sequence encodes CASTSTGVDTQYF.

The rearrangement links TRBV4-1 to TRBJ2-1; tentatively, D is TRBD2 (5 bases). The V gene lost 1 base and the J gene lost 6 bases, with 13 bases spanning the gap. Germline assignment: CDR1 MGHRA and CDR2 YSYEKL. This CDR3 is built from 15 residues. CDR3 loop: CASSQVIKLVNEQFF. DNA of the CDR3: TGCGCCAGCAGCCAAGTCATAAAACTAGTCAATGAGCAGTTCTTC.

The V gene is TRBV19, the J gene TRBJ1-5; 7 bases align to TRBD1. Per the germline V gene, CDR1 is LNHDA and CDR2 is SQIVND (reference sequence). J was trimmed by 3 bases and V by 2 bases; bases with no gene match: 10. CDR3 size: 17 residues. In nucleotides, the CDR3 is TGTGCCAGTAGTATAATTTCGACAGGGTTTAACAATCAGCCCCAGCATTTT. Its translation is CASSIISTGFNNQPQHF. Filled out from reference TRBV19 and TRBJ1-5, the complete variable domain reads DGGITQSPKYLFRKEGQNVTLSCEQNLNHDAMYWYRQDPGQGLRLIYYSQIVNDFQKGDIAEGYSVSREKKESFPLTVTSAQKNPTAFYLCASSIISTGFNNQPQHFGDGTRLSIL.

The chain carries TRBV6-1 and TRBJ2-1; D is undetermined. The CDR3 extends over 13 amino acids. CDR1 is MNHNS, CDR2 SASEGT, per germline. The V end was cut by 0 bases, the J end by 12 bases, with 12 bases between. DNA of the CDR3: TGTGCCAGCAGTGAAGCGCCCTCTTGGGGGCAGTTCTTC. Amino acids: CASSEAPSWGQFF.

V and J are TRBV7-9 and TRBJ2-1; D not resolved. Trimming pared 2 bases from V and 3 bases from J, leaving 20 bases between. Germline CDR1 and CDR2: SEHNR and FQNEAQ (reference sequence). CDR3 length: 18 amino acids. CDR3 loop: CASSLNPLSDWVYNEQFF. CDR3 nucleotides: TGTGCCAGCAGCTTAAACCCCTTGAGCGATTGGGTCTACAATGAGCAGTTCTTC.

This rearrangement joins TRBV7-6 to TRBJ2-2; D may be TRBD1 (5 bases). Germline CDR1 SGHVS, CDR2 FNYEAQ. The CDR3 consists of 13 residues. V was shortened by 5 bases and J by 5 bases, with 9 bases between the two germline ends. The CDR3 loop reads CASSHDRTGELFF. CDR3 nucleotide sequence: TGTGCCAGCAGCCACGACAGAACCGGGGAGCTGTTTTTT.

V is TRBV10-1 and J is TRBJ1-2, with D tentatively TRBD1 (6 bases). In germline, CDR1 is WNHNN, CDR2 SYGVQD (reference sequence). The CDR3 contains 13 residues. Between the trimmed V and J ends, which lost 0 bases and 5 bases, there was a span of 7 bases. The chain's CDR3 is CASSESTGYGYTF. CDR3 DNA: TGCGCCAGCAGTGAGTCTACAGGGTATGGCTACACCTTC.

This chain links TRBV19 with TRBJ1-2; no clear D gene. Germline V lookup: CDR1 LNHDA, CDR2 SQIVND (reference sequence). The CDR3 covers 11 residues. Trimming pared 4 bases from V and 10 bases from J, leaving 10 bases between. CDR3 nucleotides: TGTGCCAGTAGTACCGGACGGCACTACACCTTC. Residues: CASSTGRHYTF. Full variable domain (remainder filled in from reference TRBV19 and TRBJ1-2): DGGITQSPKYLFRKEGQNVTLSCEQNLNHDAMYWYRQDPGQGLRLIYYSQIVNDFQKGDIAEGYSVSREKKESFPLTVTSAQKNPTAFYLCASSTGRHYTFGSGTRLTVV.

This clone was counted only a few times. This sequence joins TRBV5-6 and TRBJ1-1, with TRBD1 as a possible D gene (5 bases). The germline gives CDR1 SGHDT, CDR2 YYEEEE. Trimming cost V 5 bases and J 4 bases, with 12 bases left between them. The CDR3 contains 13 residues. This CDR3 reads CASRYRFVTEAFF. The CDR3 nucleotides are TGTGCCAGCAGGTACAGGTTTGTCACTGAAGCTTTCTTT. The full variable domain, its missing parts supplied by reference TRBV5-6 and TRBJ1-1, is DAGVTQSPTHLIKTRGQQVTLRCSPKSGHDTVSWYQQALGQGPQFIFQYYEEEERQRGNFPDRFSGHQFPNYSSELNVNALLLGDSALYLCASRYRFVTEAFFGQGTRLTVV.

This clone has just one count. V gene TRBV7-7 combines with J gene TRBJ2-5; 12 nucleotides match TRBD2. The CDR3 runs to 14 residues. Germline CDR1 and CDR2: SSHAT and FNYEAQ (reference sequence). Losses at the gene ends were 5 bases for V and 4 bases for J; bases not matched to a gene: 2. The CDR3 bases are TGTGCCAGCAGCCTGGGACTAGCGGGAGAGACCCAGTACTTC. This translates into CASSLGLAGETQYF. The complete variable domain, with remaining parts taken from reference TRBV7-7 and TRBJ2-5, reads GAGVSQSPRYKVTKRGQDVTLRCDPISSHATLYWYQQALGQGPEFLTYFNYEAQPDKSGLPSDRFSAERPEGSISTLTIQRTEQRDSAMYRCASSLGLAGETQYFGPGTRLLVL.

A single count supports this clone. This chain links TRBV29-1 with TRBJ2-7, with D perhaps assigned TRBD1 or TRBD2 (6 bases each). Germline V CDR1 and CDR2: SQVTM, ANQGSEA. This CDR3 contains 14 residues. The V end lost 1 base, the J end lost 4 bases, and 14 bases lay between the germline ends. The CDR3 nucleotides are TGCAGCGTTGAAGTGATACAGGGAGGTTACGAGCAGTACTTC. It specifies CSVEVIQGGYEQYF.

V usage is TRBV6-4 and J usage is TRBJ2-3; TRBD2 matches at 8 bases. Germline assignment: CDR1 MRHNA and CDR2 SNTAGT. CDR3 length: 17 amino acids. The V and J ends lost 4 bases and 0 bases, in that order; junction bases with no gene match: 9. The CDR3 sequence: CASSGPLGLDSTDTQYF. CDR3 in DNA: TGTGCCAGCAGTGGTCCCTTGGGACTAGATAGCACAGATACGCAGTATTTT.

A remark on this clone: Mismatch with germline at one junction end may stem from a read error. The V gene is TRBV11-2, the J gene TRBJ2-1; no firm D call. Germline CDR1 is SGHAT and CDR2 is FQNNGV. This CDR3 contains 13 residues. The CDR3 bases are TGTGCCAGCAGCTTAGGGTCCGGTAGGCCCGAGGTCTTC. Protein: CASSLGSGRPEVF. Looking up the rest from reference TRBV11-2 and TRBJ2-1 gives the full variable domain: EAGVAQSPRYKIIEKRQSVAFWCNPISGHATLYWYQQILGQGPKLLIQFQNNGVVDDSQLPKDRFSAERLKGVDSTLKIQPAKLEDSAVYLCASSLGSGRPEVFGPGTRLTVL.

The V and J genes are TRBV29-1 and TRBJ2-7; TRBD1 aligns across 8 bases. CDR1 SQVTM and CDR2 ANQGSEA come from the germline V gene. Germline trimming cut 3 bases from V and 6 bases from J; bases unmatched to any gene: 7. This CDR3 has 13 amino acids. The chain's CDR3 is CSVDPTGAGEQYF. The CDR3 nucleotides read TGCAGCGTTGACCCGACAGGGGCGGGCGAGCAGTACTTC.

The V and J genes are TRBV18 and TRBJ2-5; D not certain. From germline, CDR1 is KGHSH and CDR2 LQKENI. The CDR3 contains 13 residues. The germline V and J ends were trimmed by 6 bases and 2 bases, with 10 bases remaining between them. As DNA, the CDR3 is TGTGCCAGCTCTACCCAAAAACAAGAGACCCAGTACTTC. This codes for CASSTQKQETQYF.